Listed below are T cell receptor beta chains from one sample, sequenced in a study of T cell responses to AZD1222 COVID-19 vaccine. Generated by immunoSEQ multiplex PCR, the TCRdb table keeps only in-frame clones and is missing some. The table lists approximately 150,000 clones, approximately 94% of them singletons. The sequences come from peripheral blood, collected on day 0 of AZD1222 vaccination. All receptors come from an adult in good health. The CDR3 runs from the conserved cysteine through the conserved F or W. The D gene is left open where the match is weak. Clone size appears in some rows only: once, few, many, or a class for an expanded clone.

>TRBD1|-|TRBV7-9|TRBJ2-7
CASRQGEGSYEQYF
TGTGCCAGCCGACAGGGTGAGGGCTCCTACGAGCAGTACTTC
>TRBD1|-|TRBV7-9|TRBJ2-7
CASSLAEDRGLYEQYF
TGTGCCAGCAGCTTAGCCGAAGACAGGGGGCTCTACGAGCAGTACTTC
>-|-|TRBV4-2|TRBJ2-7
CASSQDLFGLDSHEQYF
TGTGCCAGCAGCCAAGATCTTTTCGGGCTAGATTCCCACGAGCAGTACTTC
>TRBD1|-|TRBV4-2|TRBJ1-5
CASSQDTGTGGYNSNQPQHF
TGTGCCAGCAGCCAAGATACCGGGACAGGGGGCTACAATAGCAATCAGCCCCAGCATTTT
>-|-|TRBV27|TRBJ1-1
CASSRAGNTEAFF
TGTGCCAGCAGTAGGGCCGGGAACACTGAAGCTTTCTTT
>-|-|TRBV6-1|TRBJ1-1
CASSDRVPEAFF
TGTGCCAGCAGTGACAGGGTACCTGAAGCTTTCTTT
>-|-|TRBV19|TRBJ1-5
CASRGGGAGSNQPQHF
TGTGCCAGCCGGGGCGGGGGGGCCGGTAGCAATCAGCCCCAGCATTTT
>-|-|TRBV19|TRBJ1-1
CASSTGRWTEAFF
TGTGCCAGTAGTACCGGGCGGTGGACTGAAGCTTTCTTT
>-|-|TRBV6-6|TRBJ2-7
CASSPREPLTQTAPSYEQYF
TGTGCCAGCAGTCCCCGGGAGCCACTTACACAAACTGCTCCTTCTTACGAGCAGTACTTC
>-|once|TRBV2|TRBJ1-2
CASSETGRGGYTF
TGTGCCAGCAGTGAGACAGGCCGGGGTGGCTACACCTTC
>-|-|TRBV10-3|TRBJ1-2
CAISESEDYGYTF
TGTGCCATCAGTGAAAGTGAAGACTATGGCTACACCTTC
>-|-|TRBV19|TRBJ2-1
CASSPTYNEQFF
TGTGCCAGTAGTCCAACATACAATGAGCAGTTCTTC
>-|-|TRBV3-1/TRBV3-2|TRBJ2-5
CASSQVQEKGTQYF
TGTGCCAGCAGCCAAGTGCAGGAGAAGGGGACCCAGTACTTC
>-|-|TRBV7-9|TRBJ1-3
CASSLEARIAANTIYF
TGTGCCAGCAGCTTAGAAGCCAGAATCGCCGCAAACACCATATATTTT
>TRBD1|-|TRBV18|TRBJ1-1
CASSPDEGAMNTEAFF
TGTGCCAGCTCACCAGACGAGGGGGCGATGAACACTGAAGCTTTCTTT
>-|once|TRBV7-9|TRBJ2-2
CASSLGELLAGELFF
TGTGCCAGCAGCTTAGGGGAATTGTTGGCCGGGGAGCTGTTTTTT
>-|-|TRBV13|TRBJ2-7
CASSQIPYEQYF
TGTGCCAGCAGCCAAATACCCTACGAGCAGTACTTC
>-|-|TRBV5-1|TRBJ2-2
CASSLEYGSPGELFF
TGCGCCAGCAGCTTGGAGTACGGCTCCCCCGGGGAGCTGTTTTTT
>-|-|TRBV4-1|TRBJ2-7
CASSQELGPYEQYF
TGCGCCAGCAGCCAAGAACTAGGACCTTACGAGCAGTACTTC
>TRBD2|-|TRBV3-1/TRBV3-2|TRBJ2-1
CASSQVGSLAGRINEQFF
TGTGCCAGCAGCCAAGTCGGGTCCCTAGCGGGTAGGATAAATGAGCAGTTCTTC
>-|-|TRBV24-1|TRBJ1-2
CATSDFGGGYTF
TGTGCCACCAGTGATTTCGGGGGGGGCTACACCTTC
>-|-|TRBV7-2|TRBJ1-2
CASSQPSGDIEGGYTF
TGTGCCAGCAGCCAACCATCCGGGGACATCGAGGGAGGCTACACCTTC
>TRBD1|-|TRBV15|TRBJ2-7
CATRPTGGTEQYF
TGTGCCACCAGACCGACAGGGGGCACCGAGCAGTACTTC
>-|-|TRBV7-9|TRBJ1-5
CASSLAGGNQPQHF
TGTGCCAGCAGCTTAGCGGGTGGAAATCAGCCCCAGCATTTT
>-|-|TRBV6-5|TRBJ1-5
CASTPGRFSNQPQHF
TGTGCCAGCACCCCTGGACGGTTTAGCAATCAGCCCCAGCATTTT
>-|few|TRBV18|TRBJ1-1
CASSLTGEMNTEAFF
TGTGCCAGCTCCTTGACAGGCGAAATGAACACTGAAGCTTTCTTT
>-|-|TRBV6-5|TRBJ1-4
CASSYSRDPGEKLFF
TGTGCCAGCAGTTACTCGAGGGACCCCGGTGAAAAACTGTTTTTT
>TRBD1|-|TRBV6-1|TRBJ1-2
CASSELTGTGSWGYTF
TGTGCCAGCAGTGAACTCACCGGGACAGGGTCCTGGGGCTACACCTTC
>TRBD1|-|TRBV7-6|TRBJ1-4
CASSLGSGGTRANEKLFF
TGTGCCAGCAGCTTAGGGTCAGGGGGCACTCGGGCTAATGAAAAACTGTTTTTT
>TRBD2|-|TRBV18|TRBJ2-1
CASSPPGLAGGRSNEQFF
TGTGCCAGCTCACCACCGGGACTAGCGGGAGGTCGGTCTAATGAGCAGTTCTTC
>-|-|TRBV4-1|TRBJ1-3
CASSQERLRSRENRSGNTIYF
TGCGCCAGCAGCCAAGAGAGGCTTCGGTCGAGGGAGAACCGCTCTGGAAACACCATATATTTT